This T cell receptor beta chain is drawn from a study of human thymus T cells. The study's findings and limits: Related work showed strongly overlapping thymic repertoires across unrelated individuals. Thymic and blood repertoires appeared to carry a bias in their V and J gene usage.

The study used thymus tissue resected during corrective heart surgery. Serving as donors were healthy Finnish infants, each of whom was having open corrective surgery for congenital heart defects. Points on this clone: The target antigen is unknown.

This CDR3 is built from 12 residues. The germline CDR1 and CDR2 sequences are LNHNV and YYDKDF (reference sequence). With 7 bases clipped from V and 10 bases from J, the junction kept 9 bases outside the gene matches. Clones were read by immunoSEQ multiplex PCR, and TCRdb kept only the in-frame ones, dropping some. The sample contains roughly 120,000 clones, just under 95% of which appear only once. The V and J genes are TRBV15 and TRBJ1-1; 7 bases agree with TRBD1. Sequencing was done on a sample of thymus tissue. The source is a boy under two years old with a congenital heart defect but otherwise immunologically healthy. The CDR3 DNA is TGTGCCACCAAAACGGGCAGGGGGGCAGCTTTCTTT. As protein: CATKTGRGAAFF.